These 14 T cell receptor beta chains share one sample of origin, sequenced in a study of post-analysis software for immune sequencing data. Antigens of these TCRs are unknown. Regarding the study as a whole: Controls had lower frequencies than patients of about 5 TRBV segments, which included TRBV5-6, TRBV5-1 and TRBV20-1.

Built from TCR beta cDNA, the libraries had unique molecular identifiers in them. A single record per CDR3 protein comes from TCRdb applying MiXCR to the PCR reads. Here the sample spans some 700,000 distinct CDR3 sequences, approximately 59% being singletons. The material sequenced was blood. These receptor sequences come from a girl aged 2 to 10 with multiple sclerosis.

The chain carries TRBV27 and TRBJ2-3, with TRBD2 as a possible D gene (6 bases). Trimming took 2 bases from V and 6 from J, leaving 9 bases between them. The CDR3 has 13 amino acids. The germline gives CDR1 MNHEY, CDR2 SMNVEV (reference sequence). The CDR3 DNA follows: TGTGCCAGCAGTTTAAGACGGGGGGATACGCAGTATTTT. It is translated as CASSLRRGDTQYF.

This sequence joins TRBV6-2 or TRBV6-3 and TRBJ2-1; D possibly corresponds to TRBD2 (7 bases). The CDR3 length is 14 residues. Trimming removed 1 base from V and 6 bases from J, with 10 bases in between. Per the germline V gene, CDR1 is MNHEY and CDR2 is SVGEGT. The CDR3 is CASSYYRGGNEQFF. The CDR3 DNA is TGTGCCAGCAGTTACTATAGGGGGGGCAATGAGCAGTTCTTC.

The V call is TRBV9, the J call TRBJ2-1, with D maybe TRBD2 (5 bases). This CDR3 contains 14 residues. Looked up from germline, CDR1 is SGDLS and CDR2 is YYNGEE. V was trimmed by 4 bases and J by 6 bases, leaving 14 bases between them. CDR3 protein: CASSLRTYSNEQFF. DNA of the CDR3: TGTGCCAGCAGCCTCAGGACTTACTCCAATGAGCAGTTCTTC.

This rearrangement joins TRBV5-1 to TRBJ2-1, with 7 bases lining up with TRBD2. Germline assignment: CDR1 SGHRS and CDR2 YFSETQ. The length of the CDR3 is 13 residues. V lost 3 bases, J lost 9 bases, and 6 bases stayed unmatched. The CDR3 nucleotides are TGCGCCAGCAGCTCGAGACTAGCCTTTGAGCAGTTCTTC. This sequence encodes CASSSRLAFEQFF.

V gene TRBV3-1 combines with J gene TRBJ2-5; 7 bases line up with TRBD1. The CDR3 has 15 residues. Germline CDR1 reads LGHDT; CDR2 reads YNNKEL (reference sequence). The V segment lost 4 bases and the J segment 5 bases; nucleotides outside the gene matches: 10. CDR3 sequence: CASSRRQGAEETQYF. Written as DNA, the CDR3 is TGTGCCAGCAGCCGACGACAGGGAGCTGAGGAGACCCAGTACTTC.

The chain links TRBV20-1 to TRBJ2-1; 9 nucleotides agree with TRBD2. Trimming removed 2 bases from V and 9 bases from J; junction bases left unmatched: 8. Germline assignment: CDR1 DFQATT and CDR2 SNEGSKA (reference sequence). CDR3 size: 14 residues. The CDR3, as DNA: TGCAGTGCTAGACCAATAGCGGGAGAGGGTGAGCAGTTCTTC. This encodes CSARPIAGEGEQFF.

This clonotype was counted a few times. The chain combines TRBV20-1 with TRBJ1-5; no reliable D call. The CDR3 sequence is 13 residues long. Germline V lookup: CDR1 DFQATT, CDR2 SNEGSKA (reference sequence). V was trimmed by 2 bases and J by 4 bases, leaving 9 bases between them. The CDR3 region has the DNA TGCAGTGCTAGACGAACACAGAATCAGCCCCAGCATTTT. Translating it yields CSARRTQNQPQHF.

This chain uses TRBV5-1 with TRBJ1-2, with D tentatively TRBD1 (5 bases). The V end lost 4 bases, the J end lost 6 bases, and 13 bases lay between the germline ends. This CDR3 contains 13 residues. The germline gives CDR1 SGHRS, CDR2 YFSETQ. In DNA form, the CDR3 reads TGCGCCAGCAGCCCACAGGAATCTGATGGCTACACCTTC. This codes for CASSPQESDGYTF.

This rearrangement joins TRBV6-1 to TRBJ2-3; D is tentatively TRBD1 or TRBD2 (5 bases each). V was pared by 4 bases and J by 0 bases, with 14 bases between. Germline values: CDR1 MNHNS, CDR2 SASEGT. The CDR3 extends over 16 amino acids. In DNA form, the CDR3 reads TGTGCCAGCAGTGGACCGGGACGCCCTAGCACAGATACGCAGTATTTT. Residues: CASSGPGRPSTDTQYF.

This chain links TRBV6-5 with TRBJ1-2; possibly TRBD1 for D (6 bases). With 2 bases removed from V and 2 bases from J, the gap between germline ends came to 12 bases. The germline V gene has CDR1 MNHEY and CDR2 SVGAGI. This CDR3 spans 15 amino acids. CDR3 amino acids: CASSYDGGPNYGYTF. CDR3 DNA: TGTGCCAGCAGTTACGATGGGGGGCCAAACTATGGCTACACCTTC.

This clonotype was counted a few times. The gene calls are TRBV3-1 and TRBJ2-3; D not certain. Germline V gene data show CDR1 as LGHDT and CDR2 as YNNKEL (reference sequence). The CDR3 is 12 residues long. V lost 1 base to trimming and J lost 8 bases, with 7 bases between them. The CDR3 spells CASSQVEATQYF. The CDR3, as DNA: TGTGCCAGCAGCCAAGTCGAAGCTACGCAGTATTTT.

The CDR3 nucleotides read TGCGCCAGCAGCCCGACAGGGGGCGTCGACTATGGCTACACCTTC. Its protein product is CASSPTGGVDYGYTF. The chain has TRBV5-1 and TRBJ1-2; TRBD1 agrees at 10 bases. Germline V gives CDR1 SGHRS, CDR2 YFSETQ. CDR3 size: 15 residues. V gave up 4 bases and J gave up 3 bases; unmatched junction bases: 6.

This clonotype was seen a few times. This sequence joins TRBV12-3 or TRBV12-4 and TRBJ2-5; D perhaps matches TRBD2 (5 bases). The length of the CDR3 is 15 residues. The V end was cut by 5 bases, the J end by 2 bases, with 15 bases between. The CDR3 here is CASSIATGIQETQYF. The CDR3 DNA is TGTGCCAGCAGTATCGCAACCGGGATACAAGAGACCCAGTACTTC.

The CDR3 coding sequence is TGCAGTGCTCTAGCGGGAGTAGGGAATGAGCAGTTCTTC. This encodes CSALAGVGNEQFF. This rearrangement joins TRBV20-1 to TRBJ2-1; 10 bases align to TRBD2. Trimming took 5 bases from V and 7 from J; bases not matched to a gene: 5. Germline CDR1 DFQATT, CDR2 SNEGSKA (reference sequence). The CDR3 has 13 residues.